This T cell receptor beta chain came from a study of blood T cells in healthy people across ages. To note about this clonotype: A much larger clone is a single base away; this may be a read error.

The CDR3 length is 15 residues. The germline V gene has CDR1 KGHSH and CDR2 LQKENI. Combining a sample-barcoded 5' primer with a J-beta primer mix, a second PCR ran for roughly 7 to 12 cycles. From the 5' RACE reads, TCRdb called clonotypes with MiXCR, one entry per CDR3 protein. The table shows roughly 800,000 distinct CDR3 sequences, with 55% to 70% occurring only once. A minimum of 6.5 million PBMCs was isolated per sample. The sequence was collected from a man aged 25 to 40 in good health. This sequence joins TRBV18 and TRBJ2-4, with TRBD2 identical over 9 bases. The better agreement between TRBJ2-7 and the DNA end casts doubt on the J call. Sequenced material: blood. The CDR3 bases are TGTGCCAGCTCACTCACCAATAGCGGGGGAGGCGAGCAGTACTTC. As protein: CASSLTNSGGGEQYF.